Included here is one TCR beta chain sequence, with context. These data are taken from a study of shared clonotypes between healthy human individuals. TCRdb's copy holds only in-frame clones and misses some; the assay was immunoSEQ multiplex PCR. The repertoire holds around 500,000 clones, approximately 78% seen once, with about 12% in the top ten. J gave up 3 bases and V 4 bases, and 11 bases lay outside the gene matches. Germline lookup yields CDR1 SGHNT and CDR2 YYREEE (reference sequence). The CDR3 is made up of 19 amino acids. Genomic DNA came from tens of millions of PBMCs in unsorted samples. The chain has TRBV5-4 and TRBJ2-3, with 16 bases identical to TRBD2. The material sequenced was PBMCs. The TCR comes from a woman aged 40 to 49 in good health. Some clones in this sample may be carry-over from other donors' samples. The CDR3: CASSPGTSGRAYSTDTQYF. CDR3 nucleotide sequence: TGTGCCAGCAGCCCGGGGACTAGCGGGAGGGCCTATTCTACAGATACGCAGTATTTT. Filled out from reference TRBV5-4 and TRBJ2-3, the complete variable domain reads ETGVTQSPTHLIKTRGQQVTLRCSSQSGHNTVSWYQQALGQGPQFIFQYYREEENGRGNFPPRFSGLQFPNYSSELNVNALELDDSALYLCASSPGTSGRAYSTDTQYFGPGTRLTVL.